The sequence of this T cell receptor (beta chain) was determined in a study of blood T cell repertoires in COVID-19. On the study more broadly: Researchers got acute and convalescent COVID-19 samples from the United States, Italy and Spain.

As handled by the study authors: Estimates of nucleated cell counts were drawn from the amplification of reference gene primers. TCRdb's table, derived via immunoSEQ multiplex PCR, lists solely in-frame clones and lacks some. That table is the source of V, J and clone size, and D and trimming were worked out from the DNA. The table records 350,000 to 450,000 clones, roughly nine tenths of them present only once. This CDR3 spans 20 amino acids. Germline CDR1 is LGHDT and CDR2 is YNNKEL (reference sequence). Trimming cost V 1 base and J 0 bases; bases outside gene matches: 7. This clone was observed a single time.

Sequenced sample: PBMCs or T cells enriched from blood (not recorded which). The chain employs TRBV3-1 (or the pseudogene TRBV3-2) and TRBJ2-2, with 14 bases lining up with TRBD2. The TCR comes from a woman between 40 and 50 years old who had been exposed to COVID-19. The CDR3 reads CASSQVSWTSGGTNTGELFF. The CDR3 coding sequence is TGTGCCAGCAGCCAAGTCTCATGGACTAGCGGGGGGACGAACACCGGGGAGCTGTTTTTT.